Ten or more counts support the clone carrying this TCR beta chain. The sample belongs to a study of human T cells and chemical hapten exposure. J was trimmed by 3 bases and V by 6 bases; bases with no gene match: 5. The CDR3 spans 14 residues. Germline loops: CDR1 SNHLY, CDR2 FYNNEI. Time point of the sample: pre-sensitization, week 0. Regarding treatment: therapeutic diphenylcyclopropenone sensitization with weekly scalp DPC. TCRdb fed the RACE reads into MiXCR, producing one record per CDR3 protein. The sample gives more than 150,000 distinct CDR3 sequences, nearly 30% of which show up once; less than 3% is in the top ten.

This sequence joins TRBV2 and TRBJ2-7; TRBD1 aligns across 10 bases. The sequencing used whole blood, collected in connection with sensitization to the hapten diphenylcyclopropenone (DPC). This sequence originates from a woman aged 25 to 45 with alopecia areata. Some clones in this sample may be carry-over from other donors' samples. CDR3 in amino acids: CASSARTGGYEQYF. For the CDR3, the DNA is TGTGCCAGCAGCGCCCGGACAGGGGGCTACGAGCAGTACTTC.